One sample yielded the 12 T cell receptor beta chains listed below, sequenced in a study of vaccination effects on CD4 cells after COVID-19. Using viral peptide pools, the ViraFEST assay grew out antigen-specific CD4+ T cells prior to sequencing. Culture lasted 10 days before CD4+ T cell isolation. Nucleocapsid antibodies stayed negative before and after vaccination, showing no earlier SARS-CoV-2 infection. Antigens of these TCRs are unknown. Using immunoSEQ multiplex PCR, the repertoire was profiled, and TCRdb retains in-frame clones only, with some absent. The data show about 24,000 clones, 65% to 80% seen once. The specimen was CD4+ T cells from PBMCs cultured with HCoV-NL63 spike peptides, collected before COVID-19 vaccination. The receptors originated from a human donor who received a COVID-19 vaccine.

V and J are TRBV4-1 and TRBJ1-3, with 10 positions matching TRBD1. From germline, CDR1 is MGHRA and CDR2 YSYEKL. The CDR3 sequence is 20 residues long. V lost 5 bases, J lost 1 base, and 17 bases stayed unmatched. CDR3 protein: CASSARRLWDRGNSGNTIYF. The DNA of the CDR3 is TGCGCCAGCAGCGCCCGTAGGTTGTGGGACAGGGGAAATTCTGGAAACACCATATATTTT.

The J gene is TRBJ2-3, the V gene TRBV7-9; D call uncertain. Germline V gives CDR1 SEHNR, CDR2 FQNEAQ (reference sequence). V was trimmed by 1 base and J by 2 bases, leaving 13 bases between them. CDR3 size: 16 residues. The chain's CDR3 is CASSLGRSSFTDTQYF. The CDR3 bases are TGTGCCAGCAGCTTAGGCAGGTCTTCTTTCACAGATACGCAGTATTTT.

The chain recombines TRBV7-8 with TRBJ1-2, with 7 positions matching TRBD1. Germline V gene data show CDR1 as SGHVS and CDR2 as FQNEAQ. Unmatched junction bases numbered 0, after V lost 1 base and J lost 4 bases. The CDR3 is 13 residues long. CDR3 sequence: CASSLGQGYGYTF. The CDR3 coding sequence is TGTGCCAGCAGCTTAGGACAGGGCTATGGCTACACCTTC. Supplemented by reference TRBV7-8 and TRBJ1-2, the full variable domain reads GAGVSQSPRYKVAKRGQDVALRCDPISGHVSLFWYQQALGQGPEFLTYFQNEAQLDKSGLPSDRFFAERPEGSVSTLKIQRTQQEDSAVYLCASSLGQGYGYTFGSGTRLTVV.

This chain links TRBV6-4 with TRBJ1-2; the match to TRBD1 covers 7 bases. With 5 bases clipped from V and 5 bases from J, the junction kept 11 bases outside the gene matches. CDR1 and CDR2 (germline): MRHNA, SNTAGT. The CDR3 consists of 15 residues. The CDR3 spells CASSPQTQGVYGYTF. For the CDR3, the DNA is TGTGCCAGCAGTCCCCAAACCCAGGGGGTTTATGGCTACACCTTC.

V and J are TRBV6-6 and TRBJ1-4; possible D gene TRBD1, 6 bases. This CDR3 region has 15 residues. Germline-derived CDR1 and CDR2 are MNHNY and SVGAGI (reference sequence). V gave up 0 bases and J gave up 8 bases, with 13 bases separating them. CDR3 nucleotide sequence: TGTGCCAGCAGTTACTCGGGACAAGAAAACGAAAAACTGTTTTTT. Its protein product is CASSYSGQENEKLFF.

This rearrangement joins TRBV25-1 to TRBJ1-2; a possible D gene is TRBD1 (5 bases). The CDR3 contains 15 residues. Germline CDR1 and CDR2: MGHDK and SYGVNS. Trimming removed 2 bases at V and 4 bases at J, with 14 bases between. The CDR3 DNA is TGTGCCAGCAGTGAAGGGGGGGAACCAATCTATGGCTACACCTTC. Translated: CASSEGGEPIYGYTF.

This chain uses TRBV18 with TRBJ2-3, with 12 nucleotides matching TRBD2. The germline gives CDR1 KGHSH, CDR2 LQKENI. The CDR3 length is 16 residues. J was trimmed by 3 bases and V by 4 bases; bases with no gene match: 5. The chain's CDR3 is CASSLTSGGLTDTQYF. CDR3 in DNA: TGTGCCAGCTCACTAACTAGCGGGGGGCTGACAGATACGCAGTATTTT.

This chain uses TRBV6-1 with TRBJ1-3, with no clear D. The V gene's germline CDR1 is MNHNS and CDR2 SASEGT. V lost 2 bases and J lost 2, with 4 bases in between. CDR3 length equals 13 residues. The CDR3 loop reads CASSELPGNTIYF. The CDR3 DNA reads TGTGCCAGCAGTGAATTGCCTGGAAACACCATATATTTT.

The J gene is TRBJ1-1, the V gene TRBV27, with no clear D. The length of the CDR3 is 14 residues. V shed 2 bases and J shed 0 bases, with 7 bases lying between them. Germline V CDR1 and CDR2: MNHEY, SMNVEV (reference sequence). For the CDR3, the DNA is TGTGCCAGCAGTTTAACTGGGTTGAACACTGAAGCTTTCTTT. Amino acid sequence: CASSLTGLNTEAFF.

This clone was detected once. The chain is built from TRBV25-1 and TRBJ2-5; D is possibly TRBD2 (5 bases). The V and J ends lost 8 bases and 5 bases respectively, with 12 bases between them. From germline, CDR1 is MGHDK and CDR2 SYGVNS. The CDR3 is 12 residues long. The CDR3 DNA is TGTGCCAGCCAAGGAGGATTGGAGACCCAGTACTTC. It is translated as CASQGGLETQYF.

The genes are TRBV5-1 and TRBJ2-5; either TRBD1 or TRBD2 may fit D (5 bases each). The germline CDR1 and CDR2 sequences are SGHRS and YFSETQ. CDR3 length: 14 amino acids. The V and J ends lost 0 bases and 5 bases respectively, with 11 bases between them. CDR3: CASSLGQGGETQYF. DNA of the CDR3: TGCGCCAGCAGCTTGGGTCAGGGCGGGGAGACCCAGTACTTC.

For the CDR3, the DNA is TGTGCCAGCAGTTACTCGGGGGTTCACTATGGCTACACCTTC. Its translation: CASSYSGVHYGYTF. This chain links TRBV6-5 with TRBJ1-2; maybe TRBD1 (5 bases). The CDR3 is made up of 14 amino acids. V lost 0 bases to trimming and J lost 3 bases, with 8 bases between them. CDR1 is MNHEY, CDR2 SVGAGI, per germline.